These T cell receptor beta chains were read from a single sample in a study of blood T cell repertoires in COVID-19. Repertoires were generated with immunoSEQ multiplex PCR, while TCRdb's copy carries only in-frame clones and drops some. The sample records fewer than 50,000 clones, nearly 90% being singletons. Sequencing was carried out using peripheral blood. Receptors originate from a man aged 55 to 70 with active or convalescent COVID-19. Each CDR3 is given with its conserved first and last residue. The D gene is left open where the match is weak. Part of the rows lack a size; the others show once, few, many or a class for expanded clones.

.,TRBJ1-1,TRBV30,.,TGTGCCTGGGCCCTGGGGCTCCGATCTGAAGCTTTCTTT,CAWALGLRSEAFF
TRBD2,TRBJ2-1,TRBV10-3,.,TGTGCCATCAGGGCGGGGCTGGGGACTAGCACGTTGAGCTCCTACAATGAGCAGTTCTTC,CAIRAGLGTSTLSSYNEQFF
TRBD2,TRBJ2-3,TRBV4-2,.,TGTGCCAGCAGCCAAGATCCTCTCTGGGGACTAGCGGGAGGAGGAGATACGCAGTATTTT,CASSQDPLWGLAGGGDTQYF
TRBD2,TRBJ2-7,TRBV7-9,.,TGTGCCAGCAGCTCACTAGCGGGAAGGTACGAGCAGTACTTC,CASSSLAGRYEQYF
TRBD2,TRBJ2-3,TRBV5-1,.,TGCGCCAGCAGCAAACCGATGACGGCGGGAGTAACAGATACGCAGTATTTT,CASSKPMTAGVTDTQYF
TRBD2,TRBJ2-3,TRBV28,.,TGTGCCAGCAGTTTCGGGGGACTAGCTACGGGCACAGATACGCAGTATTTT,CASSFGGLATGTDTQYF
TRBD2,TRBJ2-3,TRBV5-1,.,TGCGCCAGCAGGCGGACTAGCGGGGTGTCCACAGATACGCAGTATTTT,CASRRTSGVSTDTQYF
TRBD2,TRBJ2-7,TRBV7-6,.,TGTGCCAGCAGCTTAGGGACTAGCGTAAGCTCCTACGAGCAGTACTTC,CASSLGTSVSSYEQYF
TRBD1,TRBJ2-7,TRBV10-3,.,TGTGCCATCAGTGGGCAGACAGGGGTCTCCTACGAGCAGTACTTC,CAISGQTGVSYEQYF
.,TRBJ1-4,TRBV7-9,once,TGTGCCAGCAGTCGGGCGGGACCTAATGAAAAACTGTTTTTT,CASSRAGPNEKLFF
TRBD1,TRBJ2-2,TRBV11-1,.,TGTGCCAGCAGCTCGAGGGACAGGGCCACCGGGGAGCTGTTTTTT,CASSSRDRATGELFF
TRBD2,TRBJ2-3,TRBV3-1/TRBV3-2,.,TGTGCCAGCAGCCAAGGGACTAGCGGGAGCACAGATACGCAGTATTTT,CASSQGTSGSTDTQYF
TRBD1,TRBJ2-7,TRBV28,once,TGTGCCAGCAGTTTATGGGGGACAGGGAAAACGGAGCAGTACTTC,CASSLWGTGKTEQYF
TRBD2,TRBJ2-2,TRBV10-3,.,TGTGCCATCAGTGATCCTAGCGGGAGGGCCAAGAACACCGGGGAGCTGTTTTTT,CAISDPSGRAKNTGELFF
TRBD1,TRBJ1-6,TRBV30,.,TGTGCCTGGAGTCTTTTGGACAGGGGTAATTCACCCCTCCACTTT,CAWSLLDRGNSPLHF
TRBD2,TRBJ2-5,TRBV28,.,TGTGCCAGCACCGCATATCGGGGGGTGGCCTGGGAGACCCAGTACTTC,CASTAYRGVAWETQYF
TRBD2,TRBJ2-3,TRBV6-5,.,TGTGCCAGCACCCATAGCGGGAGTTACAGTGATACGCAGTATTTT,CASTHSGSYSDTQYF
TRBD2,TRBJ2-5,TRBV10-1,.,TGCGCCAGCAGTGAGTCCAGCGGGAGCTGGGAGACCCAGTACTTC,CASSESSGSWETQYF
.,TRBJ2-7,TRBV5-1,.,TGCGCCAGCAGCTTGGGGCCACAGCAAAAATCCTACGAGCAGTACTTC,CASSLGPQQKSYEQYF
TRBD1,TRBJ1-4,TRBV11-2,.,TGTGCCAGCAGCTTAGGCGCAAGGGGACAGCTTGAAAAACTGTTTTTT,CASSLGARGQLEKLFF
.,TRBJ1-4,TRBV4-1,few,TGCGCCAGCAGCCAAAGCAACAGTCGGAATGAAAAACTGTTTTTT,CASSQSNSRNEKLFF
.,TRBJ1-3,TRBV12-3/TRBV12-4,.,TGTGCCAGCAGTTTGCAGAAGGGAAACACCATATATTTT,CASSLQKGNTIYF
TRBD1,TRBJ2-7,TRBV28,.,TGTGCCAGCAGTTCGCCGGGACAGGGGCGGAACGAGCAGTACTTC,CASSSPGQGRNEQYF
.,TRBJ2-7,TRBV11-2,.,TGTGCCAGCAGCTTAGACGGGTCAGGGCGGGAGCAGTACTTC,CASSLDGSGREQYF
TRBD1,TRBJ2-2,TRBV27,once,TGTGCCAGCCGACAGGGGTGGTATGGCGGGGAGCTGTTTTTT,CASRQGWYGGELFF
.,TRBJ2-1,TRBV4-3,.,TGCGCCAGCAGCCAAGGGTCCGCGGCTTACGATGAGCAGTTCTTC,CASSQGSAAYDEQFF
TRBD2,TRBJ2-7,TRBV28,.,TGTGCCAGCGGGACTAGCGGGAGAACCTACGAGCAGTACTTC,CASGTSGRTYEQYF
TRBD2,TRBJ2-1,TRBV6-6,.,TGTGCCAGCAGTTCAGGGACTAGCTTTGTACCGAATGAGCAGTTCTTC,CASSSGTSFVPNEQFF
.,TRBJ2-3,TRBV7-9,.,TGTGCCAGCAGCTTAGTCACTAACACAGATACGCAGTATTTT,CASSLVTNTDTQYF
TRBD1,TRBJ1-2,TRBV29-1,.,TGCAGCGTCGAGACAGGGGTTGTCTATGGCTACACCTTC,CSVETGVVYGYTF
.,TRBJ1-4,TRBV9,.,TGTGCCAGCAGCCCAGCAACTAATGAAAAACTGTTTTTT,CASSPATNEKLFF
TRBD1,TRBJ2-5,TRBV11-2,.,TGTGCCAGCAGACCCAGACCCCGACAGGGGGCAGGAGAGACCCAGTACTTC,CASRPRPRQGAGETQYF
.,TRBJ2-5,TRBV10-3,.,TGTGCCATCAGTGAATATGAGACCCAGTACTTC,CAISEYETQYF
.,TRBJ1-6,TRBV5-1,.,TGCGCCAGCAGCTCGAGCAGCGGCTTCCCCTATAATTCACCCCTCCACTTT,CASSSSSGFPYNSPLHF
TRBD2,TRBJ2-7,TRBV4-1,few,TGCGCCAGCAGCCAAGTGGGACTAGCGGACTTCTATGGGCAGTACTTC,CASSQVGLADFYGQYF
TRBD1,TRBJ2-1,TRBV28,once,TGTGCCAGCAGCGATTTACAGGGGGTTCACAGGAGCTCCTACAATGAGCAGTTCTTC,CASSDLQGVHRSSYNEQFF
.,TRBJ1-1,TRBV7-9,.,TGTGCCAGCAGCCCTTCCCACCCAGGCAACACTGAAGCTTTCTTT,CASSPSHPGNTEAFF
TRBD1,TRBJ2-3,TRBV5-6,.,TGTGCCAGCAGCACCTGGGACAGCCTCACAGATACGCAGTATTTT,CASSTWDSLTDTQYF
.,TRBJ2-1,TRBV7-3,.,TGTGCCAGCAGCTTAGGGGGAGGATTCTACAATGAGCAGTTCTTC,CASSLGGGFYNEQFF
TRBD2,TRBJ2-1,TRBV5-1,.,TGCGCCAGCAGCTGGACTCCGGGGAGGGTGTCCTACAATGAGCAGTTCTTC,CASSWTPGRVSYNEQFF
TRBD2,TRBJ2-5,TRBV5-8,.,TGTGCCAGCAGCCCTGGACTAGCGGGAGTGGGGGAGACCCAGTACTTC,CASSPGLAGVGETQYF
.,TRBJ2-1,TRBV5-4,.,TGTGCCGGATACCCAGCGGGCTCCTACAATGAGCAGTTCTTC,CAGYPAGSYNEQFF
.,TRBJ1-1,TRBV10-3,.,TGTGCCATCAGTGAATTGAGGAACACTGAAGCTTTCTTT,CAISELRNTEAFF
.,TRBJ2-3,TRBV9,.,TGTGCCAGCAGCGCCAACCCGACTAGGGTTGATACGCAGTATTTT,CASSANPTRVDTQYF
.,TRBJ1-5,TRBV18,.,TGTGCCAGTGTTGAGTCCGGGAATCAGCCCCAGCATTTT,CASVESGNQPQHF
.,TRBJ2-1,TRBV21-1,.,TGTGCCAGCAGCGCCCTGGATTTAGCGGGAGGCTACAATGAGCAGTTCTTC,CASSALDLAGGYNEQFF
.,TRBJ2-3,TRBV28,once,TGTGCCAGCGAAGGGACTCGGGATACGCAGTATTTT,CASEGTRDTQYF
.,TRBJ2-1,TRBV7-7,.,TGTGCCAGCAGCTTATGGGAGAATGAGCAGTTCTTC,CASSLWENEQFF
.,TRBJ1-4,TRBV28,.,TGTGCCAGCACCCCACATGGCAGCGCAACTAATGAAAAACTGTTTTTT,CASTPHGSATNEKLFF
TRBD1,TRBJ1-1,TRBV19,.,TGTGCCAGTGCCACCTATCAGGGGGCCTACACTCAAGCTTTCTTT,CASATYQGAYTQAFF
TRBD2,TRBJ2-7,TRBV5-6,.,TGTGCCAGCAGCTTCGGGGGGACCGAGCAGTACTTC,CASSFGGTEQYF
TRBD2,TRBJ2-1,TRBV20-1,.,TGCAGTGCTAGTATATACTCCGGGACTAGTCTTAGGTTGTCTTACAATGAGCAGTTCTTC,CSASIYSGTSLRLSYNEQFF
TRBD1,TRBJ2-7,TRBV30,.,TGTGCCTGGAGTTGGGACAGGGGAAGCGAGCAGTACTTC,CAWSWDRGSEQYF
TRBD1,TRBJ2-7,TRBV15,once,TGTGCCACCAGTACAGGGGACCTTACCTACGAGCAGTACTTC,CATSTGDLTYEQYF
.,TRBJ2-7,TRBV4-1,.,TGCGCCAGCAGCCAAGATTTGCTTCGGGGATTCTCCGAGCAGTACTTC,CASSQDLLRGFSEQYF
.,TRBJ2-1,TRBV9,.,TGTGCCAGCAGTCCGTTCGGGAGCTCCTACAATGAGCAGTTCTTC,CASSPFGSSYNEQFF
.,TRBJ2-1,TRBV28,few,TGTGCCAGCAGTTTACAAGCGACCGCCTACAATGAGCAGTTCTTC,CASSLQATAYNEQFF
.,TRBJ2-4,TRBV2,.,TGTGCCAGCAGTCCCTATTTAGCCAAAAACATTCAGTACTTC,CASSPYLAKNIQYF
TRBD1,TRBJ2-5,TRBV10-3,.,TGTGCCATCAGTGATTTGGGACAGGGAGAACAAGAGACCCAGTACTTC,CAISDLGQGEQETQYF
.,TRBJ2-2,TRBV7-2,.,TGTGCCAGCAGCTTAGGAGGGCTGACCGGGGAGCTGTTTTTT,CASSLGGLTGELFF